Sequencing of this TCR beta chain was carried out in a study of blood T cell repertoires in COVID-19. Overall study: Samples representing acute and convalescent COVID-19 were sourced from the United States, Italy and Spain.

Germline assignment: CDR1 SQVTM and CDR2 ANQGSEA. This CDR3 region has 14 residues. With 6 bases clipped from V and 1 base from J, the junction kept 8 bases outside the gene matches. Assay used: immunoSEQ multiplex PCR; TCRdb lists only in-frame clones, some missing. Among 150,000 to 200,000 clones listed, more than 75% were seen once. Sequencing was performed on PBMCs or T cells enriched from blood (not recorded which). The rearrangement links TRBV29-1 to TRBJ1-1; 7 bases match TRBD1. This clonotype was sampled from a woman in her forties or fifties who had recovered from COVID-19. The CDR3 reads CSVKQGSTNTEAFF. The CDR3 nucleotides are TGCAGCGTAAAACAGGGGTCCACGAACACTGAAGCTTTCTTT.